These 32 T cell receptor beta chains were all obtained from the same sample, sequenced in a study of blood T cell repertoires in COVID-19. Data came from immunoSEQ multiplex PCR; TCRdb stores just in-frame clones and leaves some out. The profile covers hundreds of thousands of clones, with roughly nine tenths appearing a single time and 3% taken by the ten largest. The sequencing input was PBMCs or T cells enriched from blood (not recorded which). These receptor sequences come from a woman in her forties or fifties who had recovered from COVID-19.

The rearrangement links TRBV28 to TRBJ2-7; 10 bases fit TRBD2. Germline-derived CDR1 and CDR2 are MDHEN and SYDVKM. The CDR3 spans 16 residues. J was trimmed by 0 bases and V by 3 bases; bases with no gene match: 5. The chain's CDR3 is CASSFRLAGVSYEQYF. The CDR3 DNA follows: TGTGCCAGCAGTTTCCGACTAGCGGGTGTCTCCTACGAGCAGTACTTC.

This chain links TRBV4-1 with TRBJ2-7; the D is unclear. Germline V CDR1 and CDR2: MGHRA, YSYEKL. Trimming removed 1 base at V and 2 bases at J, with 12 bases between. This CDR3 comprises 15 residues. CDR3 in DNA: TGCGCCAGCAGCCAAGCCCTTCAGAATACCTACGAGCAGTACTTC. Its translation is CASSQALQNTYEQYF.

The chain has TRBV25-1 and TRBJ2-1; D might be TRBD2 (6 bases). The CDR3 covers 16 residues. Trimming removed 11 bases at V and 1 base at J, with 21 bases between. CDR1 is MGHDK and CDR2 is SYGVNS in the germline V gene. The CDR3 DNA reads TGTGCCGCAGGTCGCCCCGACGGGAGATCCTACAATGAGCAGTTCTTC. As protein: CAAGRPDGRSYNEQFF.

The chain couples TRBV4-2 to TRBJ1-2, with a weak D call TRBD1 (5 bases). Germline-derived CDR1 and CDR2 are LGHNA and YNFKEQ. V was pared by 4 bases and J by 8 bases, with 17 bases between. The CDR3 spans 14 residues. The DNA for the CDR3 is TGTGCCAGCAGCCCGACAGCGTCAGACGGGGGCTACACCTTC. This translates into CASSPTASDGGYTF.

The genes are TRBV5-1 and TRBJ2-5, with TRBD2 matching over 10 bases. The germline CDR1 and CDR2 sequences are SGHRS and YFSETQ. With V trimmed by 5 bases and J by 3 bases, 7 bases remained unmatched. The CDR3 is made up of 15 amino acids. This CDR3 is CASSNGLADKETQYF. In DNA form, the CDR3 reads TGCGCCAGCAGTAACGGACTAGCGGATAAAGAGACCCAGTACTTC.

This CDR3 reads CASSFTGGDYGYTF. The CDR3 nucleotides read TGTGCCAGCAGCTTTACAGGGGGAGACTATGGCTACACCTTC. The rearrangement joins TRBV7-2 to TRBJ1-2, with 8 positions matching TRBD1. CDR1 is SGHTA and CDR2 is FQGNSA in the germline V gene. This CDR3 is 14 amino acids long. Germline trimming cut 3 bases from V and 3 bases from J; bases unmatched to any gene: 3.

The chain joins TRBV5-1 to TRBJ2-1; tentatively, D is TRBD1 (5 bases). CDR3 size: 15 residues. Germline values: CDR1 SGHRS, CDR2 YFSETQ. Trimming pared 4 bases from V and 0 bases from J, leaving 11 bases between. The CDR3 nucleotides read TGCGCCAGCAGCCAGACAGTTAGCTCCTACAATGAGCAGTTCTTC. Amino acids: CASSQTVSSYNEQFF.

This clone is a singleton in its sample. The V call is TRBV15, the J call TRBJ2-5; 9 nucleotides agree with TRBD1. V trimming: 4 bases; J trimming: 2 bases; junction bases outside the gene matches: 5. Looked up from germline, CDR1 is LNHNV and CDR2 is YYDKDF (reference sequence). This CDR3 has 15 residues. The CDR3 sequence is CATSKDRGFQETQYF. The DNA for the CDR3 is TGTGCCACCAGCAAAGACAGGGGGTTTCAAGAGACCCAGTACTTC.

The chain has TRBV5-1 and TRBJ2-1, with 10 bases that match TRBD2. V was clipped by 4 bases and J by 4 bases; unmatched bases: 5. Germline lookup yields CDR1 SGHRS and CDR2 YFSETQ. CDR3 length: 15 residues. CDR3 sequence reads: CASSPGTSEYNEQFF. DNA of the CDR3: TGCGCCAGCAGCCCCGGGACTAGCGAGTACAATGAGCAGTTCTTC.

The chain recombines TRBV7-2 with TRBJ1-2; 9 bases line up with TRBD1. The germline CDR1 and CDR2 sequences are SGHTA and FQGNSA. V lost 4 bases to trimming and J lost 8 bases; unmatched junction nucleotides: 2. The CDR3 is 12 amino acids. CDR3 nucleotide sequence: TGTGCCAGCAGCTGGACAGGGGACGGCTACACCTTC. This gives the protein CASSWTGDGYTF.

The chain uses TRBV6-1 and TRBJ1-5; TRBD1 matches 7 bases. The CDR3 is made up of 17 amino acids. Germline trimming cut 0 bases from V and 5 bases from J; bases unmatched to any gene: 10. In germline, CDR1 is MNHNS, CDR2 SASEGT. As DNA, the CDR3 is TGTGCCAGCAGTGAAGCGTTTTGGGGTGACAGGGATCAGCCCCAGCATTTT. It codes for CASSEAFWGDRDQPQHF.

The chain has TRBV15 and TRBJ2-1; 15 nucleotides line up with TRBD2. The CDR3 sequence is 16 residues long. In germline, CDR1 is LNHNV, CDR2 YYDKDF (reference sequence). The V gene end was trimmed by 3 bases and the J gene end by 7 bases; junction bases not matched to a gene: 4. The DNA for the CDR3 is TGTGCCACCAGCAGGCTAGGGACTAGCGGGAGGAATGAGCAGTTCTTC. It specifies CATSRLGTSGRNEQFF.

The gene calls are TRBV7-2 and TRBJ2-7; 7 bases map to TRBD1. This CDR3 region has 13 residues. The J segment lost 2 bases and the V segment lost 4 bases, leaving 2 bases of the junction unmatched. Germline V lookup: CDR1 SGHTA, CDR2 FQGNSA. DNA for the CDR3: TGTGCCAGCAGCTCGGGACAGACCTACGAGCAGTACTTC. Translation: CASSSGQTYEQYF.

This clone was counted a few times. The V call is TRBV4-3, the J call TRBJ1-1; TRBD1 is a possible D gene (5 bases). The germline CDR1 and CDR2 sequences are LGHNA and YSLEER. The CDR3 is made up of 14 amino acids. V was clipped by 0 bases and J by 1 base, with 6 bases between them. This chain's CDR3 is CASSQEGGNTEAFF. For the CDR3, the DNA is TGCGCCAGCAGCCAAGAGGGGGGGAACACTGAAGCTTTCTTT.

The gene calls are TRBV19 and TRBJ1-5; 8 bases match TRBD1. Unmatched junction bases numbered 1, after V lost 4 bases and J lost 2 bases. Germline V gene data show CDR1 as LNHDA and CDR2 as SQIVND (reference sequence). The length of the CDR3 is 14 residues. The CDR3 loop is CASSKGQGNQPQHF. The CDR3 nucleotides read TGTGCCAGTAGTAAGGGACAGGGCAATCAGCCCCAGCATTTT.

V usage is TRBV30 and J usage is TRBJ2-5; weak D call: TRBD1 (5 bases). Germline V lookup: CDR1 GTSNPN, CDR2 SVGIG (reference sequence). Trimming stripped 0 bases from V and 5 bases from J, with 13 bases between. This CDR3 is built from 14 residues. In DNA form, the CDR3 reads TGTGCCTGGAGTGTACCCCCCAGGGTCGAGACCCAGTACTTC. This encodes CAWSVPPRVETQYF.

This clone has just a few counts. This chain joins TRBV24-1 and TRBJ2-1, with a tentative D call TRBD2 (5 bases). The CDR3 extends over 14 amino acids. The ends were cut back, 3 bases at V and 7 bases at J, with 12 bases in the middle. Germline loops: CDR1 KGHDR, CDR2 SFDVKD. The CDR3 DNA reads as TGTGCCACCAGTGATAGACGGTCGGGGAATGAGCAGTTCTTC. Its translation: CATSDRRSGNEQFF.

The genes are TRBV2 and TRBJ1-5; D unclear. The CDR3 runs 11 residues. Germline CDR1 and CDR2: SNHLY and FYNNEI. V lost 6 bases and J lost 7, with 7 bases in between. CDR3 in DNA: TGTGCCAGCAGGTTAGAGCAGCCCCAGCATTTT. As protein: CASRLEQPQHF.

J is TRBJ2-1 and V is TRBV9, with TRBD2 matching over 7 bases. This CDR3 spans 15 amino acids. With V trimmed by 4 bases and J by 2 bases, 6 bases remained unmatched. Germline CDR1 SGDLS, CDR2 YYNGEE. CDR3 coding DNA: TGTGCCAGCAGCCCGACTAGCATCACCTACAATGAGCAGTTCTTC. This gives the protein CASSPTSITYNEQFF.

The rearrangement joins TRBV3-1 (or the pseudogene TRBV3-2) to TRBJ2-2; 9 positions match TRBD1. The CDR3 consists of 16 residues. The junction had 9 bases not matched to a gene; V was cut back by 4 bases and J by 6 bases. Germline CDR1 LGHDT, CDR2 YNNKEL (reference sequence). Here the CDR3 reads CASSPRPGTGPGELFF. Here the CDR3 DNA reads TGTGCCAGCAGCCCTCGTCCCGGGACAGGGCCCGGGGAGCTGTTTTTT.

This rearrangement joins TRBV29-1 to TRBJ2-1, with 9 bases identical to TRBD1. Unmatched junction bases numbered 9, after V lost 5 bases and J lost 10 bases. Germline values: CDR1 SQVTM, CDR2 ANQGSEA. CDR3 length: 13 amino acids. CDR3 nucleotides: TGCAGCGTTCGTCCCGGGACAGGGATCGAGCAGTTCTTC. Translating gives CSVRPGTGIEQFF.

CDR3 DNA sequence: TGTGCCAGCAGTTTATTAGCGAGCAATCAGCCCCAGCATTTT. Protein product: CASSLLASNQPQHF. This sequence joins TRBV28 and TRBJ1-5; D is ambiguous. Germline V gene sequence: CDR1 MDHEN, CDR2 SYDVKM. There are 14 residues in the CDR3. With 1 base removed from V and 1 base from J, the gap between germline ends came to 5 bases.

V usage is TRBV5-1 and J usage is TRBJ1-2, with a weak D call TRBD1 (5 bases). The V gene's germline CDR1 is SGHRS and CDR2 YFSETQ. Deletions cut 0 bases from V and 5 bases from J, with 11 bases between. The CDR3 covers 14 residues. CDR3 residues: CASSLVATAYGYTF. The CDR3 DNA reads TGCGCCAGCAGCTTGGTTGCGACAGCTTATGGCTACACCTTC.

This sequence joins TRBV7-3 and TRBJ2-3, with 8 bases that match TRBD2. V dropped 2 bases and J dropped 11; count of bases not matched to a gene: 15. CDR1 is SGHTA and CDR2 is FQGTGA in the germline V gene. The CDR3 sequence is 16 residues long. CDR3 protein: CASSLAAGAQREEQYF. The CDR3 DNA sequence: TGTGCCAGCAGCTTAGCAGCGGGAGCACAGCGAGAGGAGCAGTATTTT. Drawing the rest from reference TRBV7-3 and TRBJ2-3, the complete variable domain is GAGVSQTPSNKVTEKGKYVELRCDPISGHTALYWYRQSLGQGPEFLIYFQGTGAADDSGLPNDRFFAVRPEGSVSTLKIQRTERGDSAVYLCASSLAAGAQREEQYFGPGTRLTVL.

This chain connects TRBV11-2 to TRBJ1-1, with 7 bases fitting TRBD1. This CDR3 contains 15 residues. The junction had 10 bases not matched to a gene; V was cut back by 5 bases and J by 4 bases. From germline, CDR1 is SGHAT and CDR2 FQNNGV. In DNA form, the CDR3 reads TGTGCCAGCAGCGCCTCACAGGGGTTCTCCACTGAAGCTTTCTTT. This encodes CASSASQGFSTEAFF.

The rearrangement links TRBV27 to TRBJ2-2; 9 bases are a match to TRBD2. The CDR3 is made up of 16 amino acids. Looked up from germline, CDR1 is MNHEY and CDR2 is SMNVEV (reference sequence). V was pared by 4 bases and J by 2 bases, with 5 bases of the junction left unmatched. CDR3 DNA: TGTGCCAGCAGTTCGGCTAGCGGGACAAACACCGGGGAGCTGTTTTTT. Its translation is CASSSASGTNTGELFF.

This clone was found a few times. V is TRBV9 and J is TRBJ2-2, with 11 bases lining up with TRBD1. Germline V CDR1 and CDR2: SGDLS, YYNGEE. The V segment lost 4 bases and the J segment 8 bases; nucleotides outside the gene matches: 7. CDR3 size: 15 residues. The CDR3 sequence is CASSTRTGGSGELFF. The CDR3 coding sequence is TGTGCCAGCAGCACCCGGACAGGGGGCTCGGGGGAGCTGTTTTTT.

This clone was counted a single time. Different DNA sequences within this sample yield the same CDR3. The chain employs TRBV9 and TRBJ1-3; D perhaps matches TRBD1 (5 bases). Trimming left V 8 bases short and J 0 bases short, with 9 bases between. Germline V CDR1 and CDR2: SGDLS, YYNGEE. The length of the CDR3 is 13 residues. In nucleotides, the CDR3 is TGTGCCAGTTCAGGGTCCTCTGGAAACACCATATATTTT. Translation: CASSGSSGNTIYF.

This sequence joins TRBV5-1 and TRBJ1-1, with unresolved D. Trimming stripped 4 bases from V and 2 bases from J, with 18 bases between. The germline gives CDR1 SGHRS, CDR2 YFSETQ. This CDR3 has 16 residues. The CDR3 is CASSPHTPETNTEAFF. For the CDR3, the DNA is TGCGCCAGCAGCCCCCATACCCCGGAGACCAACACTGAAGCTTTCTTT.

The rearrangement joins TRBV15 to TRBJ1-4; D remains ambiguous. This CDR3 has 13 amino acids. Germline lookup yields CDR1 LNHNV and CDR2 YYDKDF (reference sequence). V lost 6 bases and J 6 bases, leaving 11 bases between the germline ends. The CDR3 is CATRSRVYEKLFF. In DNA form, the CDR3 reads TGTGCCACCAGGTCCCGGGTTTATGAAAAACTGTTTTTT. Using reference TRBV15 and TRBJ1-4 for the parts outside the CDR3, the full variable domain is DAMVIQNPRYQVTQFGKPVTLSCSQTLNHNVMYWYQQKSSQAPKLLFHYYDKDFNNEADTPDNFQSRRPNTSFCFLDIRSPGLGDTAMYLCATRSRVYEKLFFGSGTQLSVL.

The chain couples TRBV5-4 to TRBJ1-2; 7 nucleotides line up with TRBD1. V dropped 3 bases and J dropped 7; count of bases not matched to a gene: 15. Germline V gene sequence: CDR1 SGHNT, CDR2 YYREEE (reference sequence). The CDR3 totals 16 residues. The CDR3 sequence: CASSWRARDSQAGYTF. The DNA for the CDR3 is TGTGCCAGCAGCTGGCGAGCTCGGGACAGCCAGGCTGGCTACACCTTC.

The J gene is TRBJ1-3, the V gene TRBV28; maybe TRBD1 (5 bases). From germline, CDR1 is MDHEN and CDR2 SYDVKM. This CDR3 region has 14 residues. Between the trimmed V and J ends, which lost 7 bases and 0 bases, there was a span of 10 bases. The CDR3 reads CASNTGSSGNTIYF. In DNA, the CDR3 is TGTGCCAGCAACACAGGTTCCTCTGGAAACACCATATATTTT.